This T cell receptor (beta chain) was captured in a study of blood T cell repertoires in COVID-19. TCRdb's table, derived via immunoSEQ multiplex PCR, lists solely in-frame clones and lacks some. The repertoire includes some 65,000 clones, 70% to 90% of them detected once, and about 15% sits in the top ten. With V trimmed by 7 bases and J by 4 bases, 2 bases remained unmatched. CDR1 is SNHLY and CDR2 is FYNNEI in the germline V gene. CDR3 length: 14 residues. This rearrangement joins TRBV2 to TRBJ2-2, with 11 bases matching TRBD2. This receptor was obtained from a man between 35 and 55 years old with COVID-19, enrolled during active disease. Sequencing was carried out using peripheral blood. The chain's CDR3 is CASNGLAGTGELFF. The CDR3 DNA follows: TGTGCCAGCAATGGACTAGCGGGCACCGGGGAGCTGTTTTTT.